The 19 T cell receptor beta chains below were found in one sample sequenced in a study of T cell changes during pregnancy in multiple sclerosis. Clones were read by immunoSEQ multiplex PCR, and TCRdb kept only the in-frame ones, dropping some. Here the sample spans around 31,000 clones, roughly 91% being singletons. Sample: CD4+ T cells from peripheral blood mononuclear cells, taken in the second trimester of pregnancy. The receptors derive from a female donor with multiple sclerosis, enrolled in a pregnancy study.

The rearrangement joins TRBV28 to TRBJ2-4, with a weak D call TRBD2 (6 bases). Trimming cost V 6 bases and J 4 bases, with 19 bases left between them. CDR3 length: 16 amino acids. Germline CDR1 and CDR2: MDHEN and SYDVKM. CDR3 nucleotides: TGTGCCAGCAGCCGTTGGAGGGGTGAGCTAAAAAACATTCAGTACTTC. Protein sequence: CASSRWRGELKNIQYF.

J is TRBJ1-5 and V is TRBV2; D is undetermined. Germline V CDR1 and CDR2: SNHLY, FYNNEI. V gave up 4 bases and J gave up 11 bases, with 9 bases separating them. The CDR3 covers 11 residues. The CDR3 DNA reads TGTGCCAGCAGTGTAAAATCCGCCCAGCATTTT. Amino acids: CASSVKSAQHF. The full variable domain, with the rest looked up from reference TRBV2 and TRBJ1-5, is EPEVTQTPSHQVTQMGQEVILRCVPISNHLYFYWYRQILGQKVEFLVSFYNNEISEKSEIFDDQFSVERPDGSNFTLKIRSTKLEDSAMYFCASSVKSAQHFGDGTRLSIL.

The chain is built from TRBV30 and TRBJ1-6, with 8 positions matching TRBD1. Losses at the gene ends were 4 bases for V and 12 bases for J; bases not matched to a gene: 11. Germline values: CDR1 GTSNPN, CDR2 SVGIG (reference sequence). CDR3 length equals 14 residues. The chain's CDR3 is CAWNDQGAIGPLHF. CDR3 coding DNA: TGTGCCTGGAATGATCAGGGGGCCATCGGACCCCTCCACTTT.

The CDR3 sequence: CASSPRNEQFF. For the CDR3, the DNA is TGTGCCAGCAGCCCCAGGAATGAGCAGTTCTTC. V and J are TRBV7-2 and TRBJ2-1, with unresolved D. The V gene's germline CDR1 is SGHTA and CDR2 FQGNSA. Trimming cost V 5 bases and J 7 bases, with 6 bases left between them. The CDR3 covers 11 residues.

The chain carries TRBV10-3 and TRBJ1-1, with D perhaps TRBD1 (6 bases). The V and J ends lost 4 bases and 7 bases respectively, with 13 bases between them. Per germline, CDR1 ENHRY and CDR2 SYGVKD. This CDR3 contains 13 residues. The chain's CDR3 is CAISAATGLEAFF. CDR3 sequence (DNA): TGTGCCATCAGTGCCGCGACAGGCCTTGAAGCTTTCTTT.

The chain uses TRBV6-1 and TRBJ2-5, with 7 bases that match TRBD1. J gave up 2 bases and V 1 base, and 10 bases lay outside the gene matches. CDR3 length: 17 amino acids. Germline CDR1 is MNHNS and CDR2 is SASEGT. The CDR3 region has the DNA TGTGCCAGCAGTGAAGGCCCTGCCTGGGACAGACAAGAGACCCAGTACTTC. As protein: CASSEGPAWDRQETQYF.

The genes are TRBV7-9 and TRBJ2-1; no clear D gene. The CDR3 extends over 11 amino acids. CDR1 is SEHNR, CDR2 FQNEAQ, per germline (reference sequence). V shed 5 bases and J shed 7 bases, with 6 bases lying between them. CDR3 in amino acids: CASSQQNEQFF. Written as DNA, the CDR3 is TGTGCCAGCAGCCAACAAAATGAGCAGTTCTTC.

The genes are TRBV7-3 and TRBJ2-2; 12 positions agree with TRBD2. This CDR3 has 18 residues. Germline CDR1 reads SGHTA; CDR2 reads FQGTGA. V shed 5 bases and J 6 bases; nucleotides not matched to a gene: 13. CDR3 nucleotide sequence: TGTGCCAGCAGCCACCAACCCCGACTAGCGGGAGACCCCGGGGAGCTGTTTTTT. Translated: CASSHQPRLAGDPGELFF.

The CDR3 DNA reads TGTGCCAGTTCCAAGGGGCAGGGTCAGCCCCAGCATTTT. It specifies CASSKGQGQPQHF. This chain connects TRBV19 to TRBJ1-5; TRBD1 might be the D (5 bases). Germline V gene data show CDR1 as LNHDA and CDR2 as SQIVND (reference sequence). The CDR3 runs 13 residues. Trimming removed 8 bases at V and 6 bases at J, with 14 bases between.

This clone was observed a few times. V is TRBV27 and J is TRBJ1-2; D not certain. The germline V gene encodes CDR1 MNHEY and CDR2 SMNVEV (reference sequence). V shed 4 bases and J shed 2 bases, with 14 bases lying between them. The CDR3 is 15 residues long. CDR3 in amino acids: CASSYLNRLNYGYTF. DNA for the CDR3: TGTGCCAGCAGTTACCTGAACAGATTAAACTATGGCTACACCTTC.

This chain uses TRBV7-2 with TRBJ1-4; 10 nucleotides match TRBD1. V trimming: 3 bases; J trimming: 6 bases; junction bases outside the gene matches: 1. The CDR3 runs 14 residues. Germline CDR1 is SGHTA and CDR2 is FQGNSA. As DNA, the CDR3 is TGTGCCAGCAGCTTGGACAGGGGGGATGAAAAACTGTTTTTT. This encodes CASSLDRGDEKLFF.

The V call is TRBV21-1, the J call TRBJ2-1; the listed D gene, TRBD1, was not tested against the DNA. TRBV21-1 is termed a pseudogene. The CDR3 extends over 14 amino acids. The CDR3 loop reads CASSLGTPENEQFF. The CDR3 region has the DNA TGTGCCAGCAGCCTCGGGACACCGGAGAATGAGCAGTTCTTC.

The chain carries TRBV30 and TRBJ2-1, with D uncertain. The CDR3 spans 17 residues. Trimming took 3 bases from V and 0 from J, leaving 18 bases between them. Germline V gene sequence: CDR1 GTSNPN, CDR2 SVGIG (reference sequence). The CDR3 sequence is CAWSPRRYPYSYNEQFF. CDR3 DNA: TGTGCCTGGAGCCCCCGCCGCTATCCCTACTCCTACAATGAGCAGTTCTTC.

This clone has only one observation. The chain is built from TRBV5-4 and TRBJ2-6, with TRBD2 matching over 7 bases. Trimming cost V 0 bases and J 1 base; bases outside gene matches: 4. The CDR3 consists of 17 residues. CDR1 is SGHNT, CDR2 YYREEE, per germline (reference sequence). This CDR3 reads CASSLGGGDSGANVLTF. The DNA for the CDR3 is TGTGCCAGCAGCTTGGGGGGGGGAGATTCTGGGGCCAACGTCCTGACTTTC.

The chain uses TRBV7-3 and TRBJ2-3, with TRBD2 matching over 9 bases. Germline V lookup: CDR1 SGHTA, CDR2 FQGTGA. The length of the CDR3 is 16 residues. V gave up 5 bases and J gave up 2 bases; unmatched junction bases: 8. CDR3: CASSPQIAGATDTQYF. The CDR3 nucleotides read TGTGCCAGCAGCCCCCAGATAGCGGGAGCCACAGATACGCAGTATTTT.

J is TRBJ1-5 and V is TRBV2, with 8 bases aligning to TRBD1. The CDR3 contains 16 residues. The V and J ends lost 1 base and 3 bases, in that order; junction bases with no gene match: 5. Germline V gene data show CDR1 as SNHLY and CDR2 as FYNNEI. CDR3 bases: TGTGCCAGCAGTGAAGGGGCAGGGGGCTACAATCAGCCCCAGCATTTT. It translates to CASSEGAGGYNQPQHF.

The rearrangement uses TRBV29-1 and TRBJ1-1; no definite D call. Germline V gene lookup returns CDR1 SQVTM and CDR2 ANQGSEA. The germline V and J ends were trimmed by 7 bases and 0 bases, with 18 bases remaining between them. The CDR3 loop spans 15 amino acids. CDR3 residues: CSAGAFTALNTEAFF. In DNA, the CDR3 is TGCAGCGCTGGCGCCTTCACAGCACTGAACACTGAAGCTTTCTTT.

The chain couples TRBV12-5 to TRBJ2-7, with D possibly matching TRBD2 (6 bases). V shed 2 bases and J shed 9 bases, with 29 bases lying between them. This CDR3 spans 18 amino acids. The germline V gene encodes CDR1 LGHNT and CDR2 FRNRAP. CDR3 amino acids: CASGLPPGASDGRNRQYF. For the CDR3, the DNA is TGTGCTAGTGGTTTGCCACCCGGGGCTAGCGACGGGAGAAATAGGCAGTACTTC.

This chain links TRBV5-5 with TRBJ2-5, with 14 bases lining up with TRBD2. This CDR3 spans 16 amino acids. V was clipped by 0 bases and J by 5 bases; unmatched bases: 3. CDR1 is SGHKS and CDR2 is YYEKEE in the germline V gene (reference sequence). The CDR3 region is CASSLGLAGGWETQYF. CDR3 sequence (DNA): TGTGCCAGCAGCTTGGGACTAGCGGGAGGGTGGGAGACCCAGTACTTC. The full variable domain, with the rest looked up from reference TRBV5-5 and TRBJ2-5, is DAGVTQSPTHLIKTRGQQVTLRCSPISGHKSVSWYQQVLGQGPQFIFQYYEKEERGRGNFPDRFSARQFPNYSSELNVNALLLGDSALYLCASSLGLAGGWETQYFGPGTRLLVL.